Described below is a single T cell receptor (beta chain) sequence and its context. PCR primers comprised 60 Vbeta and 13 Jbeta primers. The protocol was immunoSEQ multiplex PCR, while the TCRdb copy is restricted to in-frame clones and leaves out a portion. The sample has fewer than 80,000 clones, about three quarters seen once; the top ten hold around 3%. This sample is drawn from a study of cytomegalovirus exposure and HLA in healthy donors. The CDR3 sequence is 13 residues long. Germline CDR1 reads GTSNPN; CDR2 reads SVGIG (reference sequence). V was clipped by 2 bases and J by 1 base, with 5 bases between them.

This chain links TRBV30 with TRBJ2-2; D unclear. The sequenced sample was PBMCs. This TCR derives from a man younger than 35 in good health and CMV-seronegative. Here the CDR3 DNA reads TGTGCCTGGAGTCGCGGGAACACCGGGGAGCTGTTTTTT. Amino acids: CAWSRGNTGELFF.